Listed below are T cell receptor beta chains from one sample, sequenced in a study of siplizumab effects on memory and regulatory T cells. Sequenced by immunoSEQ multiplex PCR; TCRdb stores in-frame clones only, minus some. The sample lists about 100,000 clones, 93% occurring once. Sequencing was performed on Tregs sorted from blood. The receptors were gathered from a human donor in good health. The CDR3 runs from the conserved cysteine through the conserved F or W. The D gene is left open where the match is weak. Part of the rows lack a size; the others show once, few, many or a class for expanded clones.

cdr3_aa cdr3_nt j_call v_call clone_size d_call
CAISERTRGSYEQYF TGTGCCATCAGTGAACGGACTAGAGGATCCTACGAGCAGTACTTC TRBJ2-7 TRBV10-3 . TRBD2
CACGARGANYGYTF TGTGCCTGTGGGGCTCGGGGAGCCAACTATGGCTACACCTTC TRBJ1-2 TRBV30 . .
CAWSRGAGETQYF TGTGCCTGGAGTCGTGGGGCTGGGGAGACCCAGTACTTC TRBJ2-5 TRBV30 . .
CASSQDQGGFRGNSPLHF TGCGCCAGCAGCCAAGATCAGGGGGGGTTTCGAGGCAATTCACCCCTCCACTTT TRBJ1-6 TRBV4-1 . TRBD1
CASSLWTEAFF TGTGCCAGCAGCTTATGGACAGAAGCTTTCTTT TRBJ1-1 TRBV11-3 few .
CASSSGLAIYNEQFF TGTGCCAGCAGCTCCGGACTAGCGATTTACAATGAGCAGTTCTTC TRBJ2-1 TRBV13 . TRBD2
CASSLAFGSGDNEQFF TGCGCCAGCAGCTTGGCCTTTGGGAGCGGAGACAATGAGCAGTTCTTC TRBJ2-1 TRBV5-1 . .
CAISWDSTNTEAFF TGTGCCATCAGTTGGGACAGTACAAACACTGAAGCTTTCTTT TRBJ1-1 TRBV10-3 . TRBD1
CASNEDGLMNTEAFF TGTGCCAGCAACGAGGACGGGCTAATGAACACTGAAGCTTTCTTT TRBJ1-1 TRBV9 . .
CASSLDRGQGYF TGCGCCAGCAGCTTGGATCGCGGGCAGGGGTATTTT TRBJ2-3 TRBV5-1 once .
CASRRKGENYGYTF TGCGCCAGCAGAAGGAAGGGAGAGAACTATGGCTACACCTTC TRBJ1-2 TRBV10-2 . .
CASSLSSGGEKLFF TGTGCCAGCAGCTTGTCGTCCGGGGGTGAAAAACTGTTTTTT TRBJ1-4 TRBV5-6 . .
CASSQVTGLRGYTF TGCGCCAGCAGCCAGGTTACAGGCCTCCGTGGCTACACCTTC TRBJ1-2 TRBV4-1 . .
CASSGVASGVSPDIQYF TGTGCCAGCAGCGGCGTTGCCAGCGGGGTATCCCCGGACATTCAGTACTTC TRBJ2-4 TRBV9 . TRBD2
CAIRGPPDEGNTIYF TGTGCCATCAGGGGACCGCCGGACGAAGGAAACACCATATATTTT TRBJ1-3 TRBV10-3 . .
CAWSGMGLNTEAFF TGTGCCTGGAGTGGGATGGGCCTGAACACTGAAGCTTTCTTT TRBJ1-1 TRBV30 . .
CASSEGGQGSEKLFF TGTGCCAGCAGTGAAGGGGGACAGGGTAGCGAAAAACTGTTTTTT TRBJ1-4 TRBV6-1 . TRBD1
CASTMLPGVNTEAFF TGCGCCAGCACCATGTTACCCGGAGTCAACACTGAAGCTTTCTTT TRBJ1-1 TRBV5-1 once .
CASSVFQGTTEAFF TGTGCCAGCAGCGTATTTCAGGGTACCACTGAAGCTTTCTTT TRBJ1-1 TRBV9 . .
CASSSDRSGNTIYF TGTGCCAGCAGCTCGGACAGGTCCGGAAACACCATATATTTT TRBJ1-3 TRBV7-6 . TRBD1